These 5 T cell receptor beta chains came from one sample sequenced in a study of cytomegalovirus exposure and HLA in healthy donors. This PCR relied on a set of 60 Vbeta primers and 13 Jbeta primers. Generated by immunoSEQ multiplex PCR, the TCRdb table keeps only in-frame clones and is missing some. In the table there are around 200,000 clones, 60% to 85% of which are singletons. The sample comprised PBMCs. All receptors derive from a woman under 30 in good health and CMV-seronegative.

This clone occurred once. V gene TRBV5-6 combines with J gene TRBJ2-7; 9 bases are a match to TRBD1. J gave up 3 bases and V 5 bases, and 12 bases lay outside the gene matches. CDR3 length equals 16 residues. Germline V gives CDR1 SGHDT, CDR2 YYEEEE. CDR3 DNA: TGTGCCAGCAGTCCCAGTGGGACAGGGATGCTCTACGAGCAGTACTTC. Residues: CASSPSGTGMLYEQYF.

The chain recombines TRBV7-9 with TRBJ2-5, with TRBD2 as a possible D gene (7 bases). There are 14 residues in the CDR3. Germline V gives CDR1 SEHNR, CDR2 FQNEAQ (reference sequence). V was shortened by 2 bases and J by 1 base, with 8 bases between the two germline ends. The CDR3 coding sequence is TGTGCCAGCAGCTTACGGGGGGCCCAAGAGACCCAGTACTTC. The encoded protein is CASSLRGAQETQYF.

The chain carries TRBV28 and TRBJ2-5, with 10 bases identical to TRBD1. The junction had 5 bases not matched to a gene; V was cut back by 8 bases and J by 5 bases. The germline V gene has CDR1 MDHEN and CDR2 SYDVKM. The CDR3 is 13 residues long. The CDR3 loop is CASRTGGRETQYF. In nucleotides, the CDR3 is TGTGCCAGCCGGACAGGGGGGCGCGAGACCCAGTACTTC.

V and J are TRBV7-7 and TRBJ2-1; 9 bases map to TRBD2. The CDR3 loop spans 15 amino acids. The J segment lost 5 bases and the V segment lost 0 bases, leaving 2 bases of the junction unmatched. Germline lookup yields CDR1 SSHAT and CDR2 FNYEAQ (reference sequence). In nucleotides, the CDR3 is TGTGCCAGCAGCTTAGCTAGCGGGGGAAACAATGAGCAGTTCTTC. This gives the protein CASSLASGGNNEQFF.

The chain has TRBV4-1 and TRBJ1-5; TRBD1 matches at 9 bases. This CDR3 comprises 15 residues. Looked up from germline, CDR1 is MGHRA and CDR2 is YSYEKL. The J segment lost 4 bases and the V segment lost 4 bases, leaving 5 bases of the junction unmatched. The CDR3 DNA sequence: TGCGCCAGCAGCCGTACACAGGGGGCGAATCAGCCCCAGCATTTT. Residues: CASSRTQGANQPQHF.